This TCR beta chain derives from a study of T cell changes during pregnancy in multiple sclerosis. Here immunoSEQ multiplex PCR was the method, and the copy in TCRdb shows in-frame clones only, minus some. Of tens of thousands of clones detected, around 92% appear once; the ten largest clones hold 2.5% to 3.5%. CDR3 size: 15 residues. Trimming took off 0 bases at V and 8 bases at J, with 16 bases between the two ends. Germline CDR1 reads SNHLY; CDR2 reads FYNNEI. The receptor comes from a female donor in good health, enrolled as a control in a pregnancy study. This rearrangement joins TRBV2 to TRBJ1-2, with a possible D match to TRBD1 (5 bases). Sequences were derived from peripheral blood, sampled in the third trimester of pregnancy. The CDR3 is CASSEALRGRGGYTF. CDR3 in DNA: TGTGCCAGCAGTGAAGCGCTTCGGGGCCGGGGGGGCTACACCTTC.